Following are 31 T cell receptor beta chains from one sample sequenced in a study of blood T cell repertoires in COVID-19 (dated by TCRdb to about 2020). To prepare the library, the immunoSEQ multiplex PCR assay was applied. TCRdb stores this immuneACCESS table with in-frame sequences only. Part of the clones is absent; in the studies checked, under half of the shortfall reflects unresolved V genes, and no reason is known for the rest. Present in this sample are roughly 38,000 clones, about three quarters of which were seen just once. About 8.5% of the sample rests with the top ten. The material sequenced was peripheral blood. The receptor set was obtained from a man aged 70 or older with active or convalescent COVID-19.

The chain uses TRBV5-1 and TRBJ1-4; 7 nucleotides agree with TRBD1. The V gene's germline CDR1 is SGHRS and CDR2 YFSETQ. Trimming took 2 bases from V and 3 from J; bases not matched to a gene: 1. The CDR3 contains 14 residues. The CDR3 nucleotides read TGCGCCAGCAGCTTTCAGGGGGCTAATGAAAAACTGTTTTTT. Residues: CASSFQGANEKLFF. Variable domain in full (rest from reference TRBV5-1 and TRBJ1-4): KAGVTQTPRYLIKTRGQQVTLSCSPISGHRSVSWYQQTPGQGLQFLFEYFSETQRNKGNFPGRFSGRQFSNSRSEMNVSTLELGDSALYLCASSFQGANEKLFFGSGTQLSVL.

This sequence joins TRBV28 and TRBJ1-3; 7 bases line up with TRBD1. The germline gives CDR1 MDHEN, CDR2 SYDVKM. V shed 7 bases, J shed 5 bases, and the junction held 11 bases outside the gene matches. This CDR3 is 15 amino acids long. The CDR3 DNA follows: TGTGCCAGCAACGAAGCCGGGACAGCTAGAAACACCATATATTTT. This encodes CASNEAGTARNTIYF.

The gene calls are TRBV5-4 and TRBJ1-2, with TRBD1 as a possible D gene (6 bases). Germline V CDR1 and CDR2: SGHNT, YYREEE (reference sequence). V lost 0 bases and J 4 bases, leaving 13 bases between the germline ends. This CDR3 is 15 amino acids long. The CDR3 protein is CASSLGQGLLYGYTF. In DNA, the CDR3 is TGTGCCAGCAGCTTGGGCCAGGGGCTACTCTATGGCTACACCTTC.

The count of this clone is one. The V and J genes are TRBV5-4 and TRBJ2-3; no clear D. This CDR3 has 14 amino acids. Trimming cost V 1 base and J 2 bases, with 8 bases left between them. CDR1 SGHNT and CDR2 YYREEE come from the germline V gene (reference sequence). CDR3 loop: CASSLFSYTDTQYF. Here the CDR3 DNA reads TGTGCCAGCAGCTTGTTCAGTTACACAGATACGCAGTATTTT. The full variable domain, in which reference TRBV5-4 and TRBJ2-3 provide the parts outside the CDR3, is ETGVTQSPTHLIKTRGQQVTLRCSSQSGHNTVSWYQQALGQGPQFIFQYYREEENGRGNFPPRFSGLQFPNYSSELNVNALELDDSALYLCASSLFSYTDTQYFGPGTRLTVL.

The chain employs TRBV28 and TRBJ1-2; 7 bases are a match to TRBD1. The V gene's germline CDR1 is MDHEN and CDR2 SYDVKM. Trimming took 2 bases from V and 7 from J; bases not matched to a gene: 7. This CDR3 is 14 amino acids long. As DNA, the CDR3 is TGTGCCAGCAGTTTACTCGGGACAGCTGGTGGCTACACCTTC. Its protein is CASSLLGTAGGYTF.

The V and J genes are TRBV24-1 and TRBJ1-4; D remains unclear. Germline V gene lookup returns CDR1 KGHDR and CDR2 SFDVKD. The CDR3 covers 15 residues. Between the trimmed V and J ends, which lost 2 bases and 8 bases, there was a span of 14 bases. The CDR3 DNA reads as TGTGCCACCAGTGATTCGCAAGGCGGAGGGGAAAAACTGTTTTTT. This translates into CATSDSQGGGEKLFF.

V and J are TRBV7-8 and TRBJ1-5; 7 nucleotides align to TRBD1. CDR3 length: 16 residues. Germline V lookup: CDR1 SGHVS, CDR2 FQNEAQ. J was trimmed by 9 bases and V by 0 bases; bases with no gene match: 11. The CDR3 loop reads CASSLAGLTGFSPQHF. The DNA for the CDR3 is TGTGCCAGCAGCTTAGCGGGGTTGACAGGGTTTTCGCCCCAGCATTTT.

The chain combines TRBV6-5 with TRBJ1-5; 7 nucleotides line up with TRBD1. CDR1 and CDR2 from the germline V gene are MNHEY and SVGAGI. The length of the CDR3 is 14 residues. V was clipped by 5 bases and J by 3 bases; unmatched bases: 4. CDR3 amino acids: CASSPTGNNQPQHF. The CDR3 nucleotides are TGTGCCAGCAGTCCGACAGGGAACAATCAGCCCCAGCATTTT.

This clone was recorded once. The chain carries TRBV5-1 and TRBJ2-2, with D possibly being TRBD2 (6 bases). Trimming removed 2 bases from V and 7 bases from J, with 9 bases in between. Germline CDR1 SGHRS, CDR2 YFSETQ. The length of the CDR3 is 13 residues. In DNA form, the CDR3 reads TGCGCCAGCAGCTTTGCGGGGAACGGGGAGCTGTTTTTT. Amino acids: CASSFAGNGELFF.

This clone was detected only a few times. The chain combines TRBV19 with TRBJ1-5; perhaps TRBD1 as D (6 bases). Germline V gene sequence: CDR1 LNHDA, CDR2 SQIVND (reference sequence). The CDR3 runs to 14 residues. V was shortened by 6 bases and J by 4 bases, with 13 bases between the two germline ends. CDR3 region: CASSPGGPNQPQHF. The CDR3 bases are TGTGCCAGTAGCCCGGGGGGGCCTAATCAGCCCCAGCATTTT.

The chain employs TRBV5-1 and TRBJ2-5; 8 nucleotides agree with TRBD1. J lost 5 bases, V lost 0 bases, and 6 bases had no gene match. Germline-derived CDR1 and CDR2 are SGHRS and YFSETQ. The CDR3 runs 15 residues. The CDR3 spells CASSLDQGARETQYF. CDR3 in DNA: TGCGCCAGCAGCTTGGACCAGGGGGCACGGGAGACCCAGTACTTC.

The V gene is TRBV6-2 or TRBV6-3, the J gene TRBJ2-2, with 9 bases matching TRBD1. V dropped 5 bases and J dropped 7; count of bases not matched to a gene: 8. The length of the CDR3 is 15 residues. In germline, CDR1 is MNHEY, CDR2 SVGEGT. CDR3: CASSDLGQGIGELFF. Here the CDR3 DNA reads TGTGCCAGCAGTGACTTGGGACAGGGAATCGGGGAGCTGTTTTTT.

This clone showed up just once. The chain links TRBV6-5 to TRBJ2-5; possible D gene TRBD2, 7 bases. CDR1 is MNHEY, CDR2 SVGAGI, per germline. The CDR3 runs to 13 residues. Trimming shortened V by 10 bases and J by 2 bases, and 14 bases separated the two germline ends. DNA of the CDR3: TGTGCCACCACGAGGGGGGGACAAGAGACCCAGTACTTC. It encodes CATTRGGQETQYF.

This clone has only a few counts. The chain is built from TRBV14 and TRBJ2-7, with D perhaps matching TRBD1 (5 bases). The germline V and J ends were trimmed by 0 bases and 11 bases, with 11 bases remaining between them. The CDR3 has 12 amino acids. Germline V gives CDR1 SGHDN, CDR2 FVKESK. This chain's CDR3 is CASSQDSSGKYF. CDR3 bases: TGTGCCAGCAGCCAAGACAGTTCAGGGAAGTACTTC.

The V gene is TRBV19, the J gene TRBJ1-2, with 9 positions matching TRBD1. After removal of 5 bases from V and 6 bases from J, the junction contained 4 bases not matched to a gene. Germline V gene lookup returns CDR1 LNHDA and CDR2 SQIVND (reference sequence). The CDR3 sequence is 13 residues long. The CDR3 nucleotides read TGTGCCAGTAGTCCACAGGGGGCTGATGGCTACACCTTC. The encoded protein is CASSPQGADGYTF.

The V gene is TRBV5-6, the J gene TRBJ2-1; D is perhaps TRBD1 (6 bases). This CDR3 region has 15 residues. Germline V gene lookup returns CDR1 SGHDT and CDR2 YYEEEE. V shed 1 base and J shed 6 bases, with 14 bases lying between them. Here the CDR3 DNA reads TGTGCCAGCAGCTTGATGGTCGCAGGGGCCAATGAGCAGTTCTTC. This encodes CASSLMVAGANEQFF.

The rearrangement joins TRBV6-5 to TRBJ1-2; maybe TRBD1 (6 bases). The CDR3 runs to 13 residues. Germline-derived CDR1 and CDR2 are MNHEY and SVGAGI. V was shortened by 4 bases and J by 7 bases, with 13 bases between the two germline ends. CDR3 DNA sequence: TGTGCCAGCAGTTCACAGGGCGGTTCTGGCTACACCTTC. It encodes CASSSQGGSGYTF.

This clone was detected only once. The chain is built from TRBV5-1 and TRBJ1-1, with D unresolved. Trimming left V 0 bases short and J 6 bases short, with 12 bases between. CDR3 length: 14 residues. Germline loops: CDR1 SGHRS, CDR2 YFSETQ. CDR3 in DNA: TGCGCCAGCAGCTTGGAAGGCGGGCAGGCTGAAGCTTTCTTT. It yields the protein CASSLEGGQAEAFF.

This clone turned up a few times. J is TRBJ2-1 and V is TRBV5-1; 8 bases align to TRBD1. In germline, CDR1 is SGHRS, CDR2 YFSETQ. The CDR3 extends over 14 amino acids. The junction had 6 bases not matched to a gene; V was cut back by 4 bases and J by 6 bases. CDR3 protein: CASSGGQASNEQFF. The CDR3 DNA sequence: TGCGCCAGCAGCGGGGGACAGGCTAGCAATGAGCAGTTCTTC.

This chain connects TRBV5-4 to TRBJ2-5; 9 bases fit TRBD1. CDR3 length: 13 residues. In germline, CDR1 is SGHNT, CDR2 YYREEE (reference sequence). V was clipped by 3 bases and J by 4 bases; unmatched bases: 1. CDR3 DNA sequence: TGTGCCAGCAGCTGGGGACAGGGAGAGACCCAGTACTTC. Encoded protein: CASSWGQGETQYF. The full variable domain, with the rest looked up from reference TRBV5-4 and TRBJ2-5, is ETGVTQSPTHLIKTRGQQVTLRCSSQSGHNTVSWYQQALGQGPQFIFQYYREEENGRGNFPPRFSGLQFPNYSSELNVNALELDDSALYLCASSWGQGETQYFGPGTRLLVL.

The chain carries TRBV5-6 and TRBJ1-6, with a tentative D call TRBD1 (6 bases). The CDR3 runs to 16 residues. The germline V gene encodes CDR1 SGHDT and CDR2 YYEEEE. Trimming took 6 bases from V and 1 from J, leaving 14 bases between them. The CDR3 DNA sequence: TGTGCCAGCACCAACAGGGTATTGTCCTATAATTCACCCCTCCACTTT. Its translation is CASTNRVLSYNSPLHF.

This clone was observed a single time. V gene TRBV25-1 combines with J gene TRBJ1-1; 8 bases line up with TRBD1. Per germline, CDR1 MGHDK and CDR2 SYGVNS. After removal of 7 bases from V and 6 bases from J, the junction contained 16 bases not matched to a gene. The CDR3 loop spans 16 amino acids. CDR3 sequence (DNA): TGTGCCAGCAAAAGTACAGGGGGGGCGGGAGTTCCTGAAGCTTTCTTT. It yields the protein CASKSTGGAGVPEAFF.

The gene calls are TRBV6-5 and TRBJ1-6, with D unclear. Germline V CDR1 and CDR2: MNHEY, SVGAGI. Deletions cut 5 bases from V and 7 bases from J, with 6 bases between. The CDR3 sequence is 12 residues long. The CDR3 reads CASSPGNSPLHF. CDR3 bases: TGTGCCAGCAGTCCAGGAAATTCACCCCTCCACTTT.

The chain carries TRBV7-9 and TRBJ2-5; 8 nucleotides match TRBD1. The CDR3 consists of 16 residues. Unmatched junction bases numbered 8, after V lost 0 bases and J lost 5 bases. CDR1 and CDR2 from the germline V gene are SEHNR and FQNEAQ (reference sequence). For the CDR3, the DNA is TGTGCCAGCAGCTTAGCCAACCCCAGGGGGCGGGAGACCCAGTACTTC. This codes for CASSLANPRGRETQYF. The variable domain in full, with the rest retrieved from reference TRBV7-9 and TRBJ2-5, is DTGVSQNPRHKITKRGQNVTFRCDPISEHNRLYWYRQTLGQGPEFLTYFQNEAQLEKSRLLSDRFSAERPKGSFSTLEIQRTEQGDSAMYLCASSLANPRGRETQYFGPGTRLLVL.

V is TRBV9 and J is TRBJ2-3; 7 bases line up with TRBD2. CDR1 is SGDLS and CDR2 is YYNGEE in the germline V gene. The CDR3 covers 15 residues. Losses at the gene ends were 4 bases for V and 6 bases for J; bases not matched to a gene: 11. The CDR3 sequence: CASSSTGGTVDTQYF. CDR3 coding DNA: TGTGCCAGCAGCTCAACGGGGGGAACCGTCGATACGCAGTATTTT.

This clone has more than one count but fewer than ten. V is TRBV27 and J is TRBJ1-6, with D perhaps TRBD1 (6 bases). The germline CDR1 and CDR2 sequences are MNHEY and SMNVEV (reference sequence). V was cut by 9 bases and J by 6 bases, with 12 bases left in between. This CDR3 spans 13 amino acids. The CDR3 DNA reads TGTGCCAGTAGGGACATCCCTAATTCACCCCTCCACTTT. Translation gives CASRDIPNSPLHF.

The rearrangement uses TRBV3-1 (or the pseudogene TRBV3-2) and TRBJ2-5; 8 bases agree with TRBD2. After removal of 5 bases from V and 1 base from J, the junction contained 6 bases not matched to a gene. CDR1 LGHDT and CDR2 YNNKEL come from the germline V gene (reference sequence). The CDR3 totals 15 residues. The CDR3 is CASSTNSGTQETQYF. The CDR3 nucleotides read TGTGCCAGCAGCACGAATAGCGGGACCCAAGAGACCCAGTACTTC.

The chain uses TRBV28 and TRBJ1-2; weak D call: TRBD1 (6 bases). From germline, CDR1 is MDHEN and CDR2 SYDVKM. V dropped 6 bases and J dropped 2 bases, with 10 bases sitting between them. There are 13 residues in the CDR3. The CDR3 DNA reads TGTGCCAGCAGAAAGCAGGGGAACTATGGCTACACCTTC. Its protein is CASRKQGNYGYTF.

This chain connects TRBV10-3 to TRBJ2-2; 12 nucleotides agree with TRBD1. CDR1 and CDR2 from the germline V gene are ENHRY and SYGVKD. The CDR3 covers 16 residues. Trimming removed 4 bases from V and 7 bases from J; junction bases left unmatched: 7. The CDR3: CAISVGGQGANGELFF. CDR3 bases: TGTGCCATCAGTGTTGGGGGACAGGGGGCAAACGGGGAGCTGTTTTTT.

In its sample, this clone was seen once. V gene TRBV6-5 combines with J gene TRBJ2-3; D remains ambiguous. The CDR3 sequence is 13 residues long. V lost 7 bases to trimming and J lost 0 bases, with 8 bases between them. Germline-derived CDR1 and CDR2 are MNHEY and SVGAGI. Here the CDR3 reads CASNPGSTDTQYF. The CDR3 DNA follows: TGTGCCAGCAACCCCGGGAGCACAGATACGCAGTATTTT.

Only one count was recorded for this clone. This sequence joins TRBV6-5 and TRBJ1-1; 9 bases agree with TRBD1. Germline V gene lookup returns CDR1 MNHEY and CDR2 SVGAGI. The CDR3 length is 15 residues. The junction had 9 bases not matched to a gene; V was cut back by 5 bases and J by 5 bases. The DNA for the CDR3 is TGTGCCAGCAGTAAAAGTACAGGGGGCATTACTGAAGCTTTCTTT. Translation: CASSKSTGGITEAFF.